The present entry profiles one T cell receptor beta chain with its context. The antigen remains unidentified. Researchers built TCR beta libraries using quantitative 5'-RACE with molecular barcodes. TCRdb passed the 5' RACE reads through MiXCR, listing each CDR3 protein once. Of almost 250,000 distinct CDR3 sequences in the sample, under 35% were seen once. Between the trimmed V and J ends, which lost 1 base and 8 bases, there was a span of 15 bases. This CDR3 contains 13 residues. The germline gives CDR1 DFQATT, CDR2 SNEGSKA (reference sequence). This sample is drawn from a study of CD8 T cells in ankylosing spondylitis. Points from the study as a whole: In ankylosing spondylitis patients, matched synovial fluid reportedly showed significant enrichment of disease-linked clones. A subset of motif variants has previously been described in the synovial fluid and blood of reactive arthritis.

The V and J genes are TRBV20-1 and TRBJ2-7; perhaps TRBD2 as D (5 bases). Sequenced input: blood, either unsorted or a sorted T cell fraction (not recorded which). The receptor comes from a male donor with ankylosing spondylitis or in good health (not recorded which). This chain's CDR3 is CSARAKREGQQYF. CDR3 DNA: TGCAGTGCTAGAGCGAAGCGAGAGGGCCAGCAGTACTTC.